This T cell receptor beta chain was sequenced during a study of a mutant IDH1 vaccine in newly diagnosed glioma. Study details: Pretreatment consisted of radiotherapy, temozolomide, or both, with most receiving both.

Sequenced by immunoSEQ multiplex PCR; TCRdb stores in-frame clones only, minus some. The sample lists approximately 35,000 clones, over 75% occurring once. The V gene's germline CDR1 is MNHNY and CDR2 SVGAGI (reference sequence). The V end was cut by 4 bases, the J end by 2 bases, with 15 bases between. The CDR3 totals 16 residues. The sample holds one count of this clone. Its target is not known. Noted time point: week 23, last vaccination. What each vaccine dose contained was 300 ug of mutant IDH1 20-mer peptide, accompanied by topical imiquimod. This clonotype was sampled from a man aged 35 to 55 with glioma. The chain is built from TRBV6-6 and TRBJ2-1; no reliable D call. The sample was PBMCs, taken from a glioma patient whose treatment included an IDH1 peptide vaccine. In DNA, the CDR3 is TGTGCCAGCAGTTGGCTGGTATCCGTCGCCTACAATGAGCAGTTCTTC. It yields the protein CASSWLVSVAYNEQFF.